These 25 T cell receptor beta chains came from one sample sequenced in a study of shared clonotypes between healthy human individuals. TCRdb's table, derived via immunoSEQ multiplex PCR, lists solely in-frame clones and lacks some. The top ten hold approximately 22% of the sample, which has around 700,000 clones, under 95% seen once. The naive CD8 subset, CD45RO-negative cells positively selected for CCR7, excluded terminally differentiated effector memory CD45RA+ cells. Sequencing used naive CD8+ T cells sorted from blood. The receptors come from a man aged 25 to 45 in good health.

This clone was seen only a few times. The rearrangement joins TRBV27 to TRBJ1-1, with TRBD1 identical over 7 bases. CDR1 is MNHEY, CDR2 SMNVEV, per germline (reference sequence). The CDR3 totals 14 residues. The V and J ends lost 1 base and 4 bases, in that order; junction bases with no gene match: 3. In DNA form, the CDR3 reads TGTGCCAGCAGTTTATTCCCAGGGGGCACTGAAGCTTTCTTT. This gives the protein CASSLFPGGTEAFF.

The chain links TRBV27 to TRBJ2-1, with D unclear. The V gene lost 4 bases and the J gene lost 1 base, with 17 bases spanning the gap. Germline CDR1 MNHEY, CDR2 SMNVEV (reference sequence). This CDR3 region has 17 residues. The CDR3 DNA is TGTGCCAGCAGTTCCCCCCTCTTGGGCCCATCCTACAATGAGCAGTTCTTC. It yields the protein CASSSPLLGPSYNEQFF.

The chain carries TRBV11-2 and TRBJ2-2, with 7 bases aligning to TRBD2. CDR1 is SGHAT, CDR2 FQNNGV, per germline. V gave up 3 bases and J gave up 6 bases; unmatched junction bases: 1. The CDR3 runs to 13 residues. CDR3 region: CASSLTSPGELFF. CDR3 coding DNA: TGTGCCAGCAGCTTGACTAGCCCCGGGGAGCTGTTTTTT. The entire variable domain, with the rest obtained from reference TRBV11-2 and TRBJ2-2, is as follows: EAGVAQSPRYKIIEKRQSVAFWCNPISGHATLYWYQQILGQGPKLLIQFQNNGVVDDSQLPKDRFSAERLKGVDSTLKIQPAKLEDSAVYLCASSLTSPGELFFGEGSRLTVL.

Turning to this clone: This sample includes further DNA sequences coding for the same CDR3. This rearrangement joins TRBV27 to TRBJ2-1, with 7 bases aligning to TRBD1. Germline assignment: CDR1 MNHEY and CDR2 SMNVEV (reference sequence). V gave up 8 bases and J gave up 3 bases; unmatched junction bases: 1. This CDR3 region has 12 residues. As DNA, the CDR3 is TGTGCCAGCCGGGACAGCTACAATGAGCAGTTCTTC. It codes for CASRDSYNEQFF.

V usage is TRBV5-6 and J usage is TRBJ1-1; unclear D gene. This CDR3 contains 16 residues. CDR1 and CDR2 from the germline V gene are SGHDT and YYEEEE. Trimming left V 0 bases short and J 0 bases short, with 12 bases between. CDR3 sequence reads: CASSLALGPMNTEAFF. CDR3 coding DNA: TGTGCCAGCAGCTTGGCCCTGGGCCCGATGAACACTGAAGCTTTCTTT.

The V gene is TRBV28, the J gene TRBJ1-5; D is unclear. Trimming took off 7 bases at V and 3 bases at J, with 16 bases between the two ends. The CDR3 contains 15 residues. Germline-derived CDR1 and CDR2 are MDHEN and SYDVKM. The CDR3 region is CASIGLPFLNQPQHF. The CDR3 DNA follows: TGTGCCAGCATTGGGCTCCCATTTCTCAATCAGCCCCAGCATTTT. Combining the CDR3 with reference TRBV28 and TRBJ1-5 gives the whole variable domain DVKVTQSSRYLVKRTGEKVFLECVQDMDHENMFWYRQDPGLGLRLIYFSYDVKMKEKGDIPEGYSVSREKKERFSLILESASTNQTSMYLCASIGLPFLNQPQHFGDGTRLSIL.

The chain is built from TRBV4-1 and TRBJ2-1; 10 nucleotides agree with TRBD2. This CDR3 spans 16 amino acids. Germline CDR1 is MGHRA and CDR2 is YSYEKL. The V and J ends lost 4 bases and 4 bases, in that order; junction bases with no gene match: 7. In DNA form, the CDR3 reads TGCGCCAGCAGCCCTCGGACTAGCGGAACTTACAATGAGCAGTTCTTC. This encodes CASSPRTSGTYNEQFF.

V usage is TRBV7-9 and J usage is TRBJ1-3; 9 nucleotides align to TRBD1. The CDR3 extends over 16 amino acids. The V and J ends lost 5 bases and 3 bases, in that order; junction bases with no gene match: 8. The V gene's germline CDR1 is SEHNR and CDR2 FQNEAQ (reference sequence). The chain's CDR3 is CASSRTGQGIGNTIYF. The CDR3 bases are TGTGCCAGCAGCCGTACCGGACAGGGGATTGGAAACACCATATATTTT.

The CDR3 DNA is TGTGCCAGCAGCTTAGTCGGTAGGCCTGAAGCTTTCTTT. Residues: CASSLVGRPEAFF. This rearrangement joins TRBV7-9 to TRBJ1-1; D remains unclear. From germline, CDR1 is SEHNR and CDR2 FQNEAQ (reference sequence). V shed 1 base and J shed 6 bases, with 9 bases lying between them. The CDR3 loop spans 13 amino acids.

The rearrangement joins TRBV9 to TRBJ2-1, with a tentative D call TRBD2 (6 bases). Germline V gives CDR1 SGDLS, CDR2 YYNGEE. V was cut by 4 bases and J by 5 bases, with 25 bases left in between. The CDR3 runs to 18 residues. CDR3 sequence: CASSTSHSGVEPDNEQFF. The CDR3 nucleotides are TGTGCCAGCAGCACTTCCCATAGCGGAGTGGAACCCGACAATGAGCAGTTCTTC. The full variable domain, completed using reference TRBV9 and TRBJ2-1, is DSGVTQTPKHLITATGQRVTLRCSPRSGDLSVYWYQQSLDQGLQFLIQYYNGEERAKGNILERFSAQQFPDLHSELNLSSLELGDSALYFCASSTSHSGVEPDNEQFFGPGTRLTVL.

The chain couples TRBV9 to TRBJ2-6, with 16 nucleotides matching TRBD2. The CDR3 has 17 residues. V shed 4 bases, J shed 11 bases, and the junction held 9 bases outside the gene matches. Germline CDR1 reads SGDLS; CDR2 reads YYNGEE. CDR3 in amino acids: CASSPGLAGGPKHVLTF. The CDR3 DNA follows: TGTGCCAGCAGCCCGGGACTAGCGGGAGGGCCCAAACACGTCCTGACTTTC.

A remark on this clone: Germline is not matched at one junction end, which may reflect a read error. This chain links TRBV6-5 with TRBJ1-2; TRBD1 matches at 8 bases. The CDR3 covers 13 residues. CDR1 is MNHEY and CDR2 is SVGAGI in the germline V gene. The CDR3 is CASSRGQATHSGF. CDR3 nucleotide sequence: TGTGCCAGCAGTCGGGGACAGGCCACCCACTCCGGCTTC.

In the case of this clone: The same CDR3 is also encoded by other DNA sequences in this sample. The rearrangement joins TRBV5-6 to TRBJ2-3; D is ambiguous. The CDR3 contains 13 residues. V lost 4 bases and J 1 base, leaving 7 bases between the germline ends. The germline V gene encodes CDR1 SGHDT and CDR2 YYEEEE. CDR3 sequence reads: CASSRGRTDTQYF. The CDR3 DNA follows: TGTGCCAGCAGCCGCGGCCGCACAGATACGCAGTATTTT.

The chain links TRBV9 to TRBJ2-7; maybe TRBD1 (5 bases). The length of the CDR3 is 13 residues. Trimming cost V 2 bases and J 5 bases, with 11 bases left between them. Germline CDR1 reads SGDLS; CDR2 reads YYNGEE. DNA for the CDR3: TGTGCCAGCAGCGTCTCTGGGGCGAACGAGCAGTACTTC. Translation gives CASSVSGANEQYF.

The CDR3 protein is CASSLGRSGNTEAFF. CDR3 DNA sequence: TGTGCCAGCAGCTTAGGGCGATCGGGGAACACTGAAGCTTTCTTT. V gene TRBV11-2 combines with J gene TRBJ1-1; no clear D gene. In germline, CDR1 is SGHAT, CDR2 FQNNGV. V lost 1 base, J lost 1 base, and 10 bases lay in between. This CDR3 has 15 amino acids.

This clone has only one observation. The rearrangement uses TRBV7-6 and TRBJ2-3; maybe TRBD2 (5 bases). This CDR3 region has 15 residues. The ends were cut back, 6 bases at V and 4 bases at J, with 17 bases in the middle. The V gene's germline CDR1 is SGHVS and CDR2 FNYEAQ. In DNA form, the CDR3 reads TGTGCCAGCAGATCCGGGATTCCAATCTCAGATACGCAGTATTTT. It specifies CASRSGIPISDTQYF.

This chain's CDR3 is CASSLLAGAANEQFF. In DNA form, the CDR3 reads TGTGCCAGCAGCTTACTGGCGGGAGCGGCCAATGAGCAGTTCTTC. This chain links TRBV7-2 with TRBJ2-1; 7 bases map to TRBD2. The germline CDR1 and CDR2 sequences are SGHTA and FQGNSA. V dropped 2 bases and J dropped 6; count of bases not matched to a gene: 7. The CDR3 is 15 residues long.

The chain uses TRBV25-1 and TRBJ2-7; D gene uncertain. Trimming left V 3 bases short and J 2 bases short, with 8 bases between. The CDR3 contains 13 residues. CDR1 is MGHDK, CDR2 SYGVNS, per germline. CDR3 nucleotide sequence: TGTGCCAGCAGTGATGTCACAGCCTACGAGCAGTACTTC. This gives the protein CASSDVTAYEQYF.

In nucleotides, the CDR3 is TGTGCCAGCAGCTCTCCCGACAGGGGGCGCGGCACCGGGGAGCTGTTTTTT. This encodes CASSSPDRGRGTGELFF. J is TRBJ2-2 and V is TRBV7-6; 10 bases agree with TRBD1. V shed 4 bases and J 4 bases; nucleotides not matched to a gene: 9. Germline CDR1 SGHVS, CDR2 FNYEAQ. The CDR3 contains 17 residues.

The J gene is TRBJ1-5, the V gene TRBV4-1, with D perhaps TRBD1 (5 bases). The length of the CDR3 is 15 residues. Trimming removed 4 bases at V and 3 bases at J, with 13 bases between. Germline V lookup: CDR1 MGHRA, CDR2 YSYEKL. The CDR3 reads CASSPLRGDNQPQHF. Written as DNA, the CDR3 is TGCGCCAGCAGCCCGCTTCGGGGGGACAATCAGCCCCAGCATTTT.

This chain joins TRBV7-2 and TRBJ2-5; the match to TRBD1 covers 7 bases. Germline assignment: CDR1 SGHTA and CDR2 FQGNSA. Germline trimming cut 3 bases from V and 5 bases from J; bases unmatched to any gene: 9. This CDR3 is 15 amino acids long. The CDR3, as DNA: TGTGCCAGCAGCTTGGGATCCGGGACAGCCGAGACCCAGTACTTC. Translating gives CASSLGSGTAETQYF.

The rearrangement links TRBV5-4 to TRBJ2-7; TRBD1 or TRBD2 may be the D gene (5 bases each). The germline CDR1 and CDR2 sequences are SGHNT and YYREEE (reference sequence). CDR3 length equals 14 residues. The ends were cut back, 4 bases at V and 2 bases at J, with 13 bases in the middle. CDR3 residues: CASSATSGPYEQYF. CDR3 bases: TGTGCCAGCAGCGCAACTTCGGGGCCCTACGAGCAGTACTTC.

The rearrangement joins TRBV11-2 to TRBJ1-2, with D possibly TRBD1 on 5 matching bases. Germline V CDR1 and CDR2: SGHAT, FQNNGV. Trimming cost V 1 base and J 2 bases, with 14 bases left between them. The CDR3 is 16 residues long. The CDR3 here is CASSLAWDGRNYGYTF. CDR3 DNA: TGTGCCAGCAGCTTAGCCTGGGACGGCAGAAACTATGGCTACACCTTC.

In regard to this clone: Other DNA sequences in this specimen translate into the identical CDR3. This chain's CDR3 is CASSMGSSYEQYF. In nucleotides, the CDR3 is TGTGCCAGTAGTATGGGGAGCTCCTACGAGCAGTACTTC. The chain joins TRBV19 to TRBJ2-7; D is perhaps TRBD2 (5 bases). The CDR3 extends over 13 amino acids. CDR1 and CDR2 from the germline V gene are LNHDA and SQIVND (reference sequence). V was clipped by 3 bases and J by 0 bases, with 6 bases between them.

This clone was found once. The chain is built from TRBV6-5 and TRBJ2-5; a weak D match, TRBD1 (6 bases). The V end lost 1 base, the J end lost 2 bases, and 8 bases lay between the germline ends. The CDR3 length is 14 residues. Germline CDR1 MNHEY, CDR2 SVGAGI. Here the CDR3 DNA reads TGTGCCAGCAGTTACTACGGACAGCAAGAGACCCAGTACTTC. Its translation is CASSYYGQQETQYF.